Shown below are 5 T cell receptor beta chains from a single sample sequenced in a study of T cell responses to AZD1222 COVID-19 vaccine. Clones were read by immunoSEQ multiplex PCR, and TCRdb kept only the in-frame ones, dropping some. The data contain about 55,000 clones, 70% to 90% of them singletons. Material: peripheral blood, obtained on day 0 of AZD1222 vaccination. The source is an adult in good health.

The chain recombines TRBV6-6 with TRBJ1-4; a weak D match, TRBD1 (6 bases). The CDR3 totals 15 residues. Germline CDR1 MNHNY, CDR2 SVGAGI (reference sequence). Trimming removed 6 bases from V and 7 bases from J, with 18 bases in between. The CDR3 sequence is CASRESGAGAEKLFF. In DNA, the CDR3 is TGTGCCAGCAGAGAATCGGGGGCTGGGGCTGAAAAACTGTTTTTT.

The chain employs TRBV4-2 and TRBJ2-7; 7 nucleotides agree with TRBD1. CDR1 is LGHNA and CDR2 is YNFKEQ in the germline V gene. V lost 1 base to trimming and J lost 2 bases; unmatched junction nucleotides: 14. CDR3 length: 18 amino acids. Here the CDR3 reads CASSQVTGTDSNTYEQYF. As DNA, the CDR3 is TGTGCCAGCAGCCAAGTCACCGGGACAGACTCAAACACCTACGAGCAGTACTTC.

This sequence joins TRBV3-1 (or the pseudogene TRBV3-2) and TRBJ1-2, with a tentative D call TRBD1 (5 bases). Trimming removed 3 bases from V and 5 bases from J, with 10 bases in between. The CDR3 has 13 residues. Germline CDR1 and CDR2: LGHDT and YNNKEL (reference sequence). Here the CDR3 DNA reads TGTGCCAGCAGCCAGCCGGGGGAGTATGGCTACACCTTC. Translated, it gives CASSQPGEYGYTF.

This chain uses TRBV12-3 or TRBV12-4 with TRBJ1-4; 7 bases are shared with TRBD1. This CDR3 contains 13 residues. With V trimmed by 4 bases and J by 10 bases, 6 bases remained unmatched. The DNA of the CDR3 is TGTGCCAGCAGTTCGACAGGGCTCGGAAAACTGTTTTTT. This sequence encodes CASSSTGLGKLFF.

This chain links TRBV5-1 with TRBJ2-3, with 9 bases identical to TRBD1. The V segment lost 3 bases and the J segment 6 bases; nucleotides outside the gene matches: 5. This CDR3 is built from 14 residues. Per the germline V gene, CDR1 is SGHRS and CDR2 is YFSETQ. The CDR3 coding sequence is TGCGCCAGCAGCTGGGACAGGGAGGGGGATACGCAGTATTTT. Encoded protein: CASSWDREGDTQYF.